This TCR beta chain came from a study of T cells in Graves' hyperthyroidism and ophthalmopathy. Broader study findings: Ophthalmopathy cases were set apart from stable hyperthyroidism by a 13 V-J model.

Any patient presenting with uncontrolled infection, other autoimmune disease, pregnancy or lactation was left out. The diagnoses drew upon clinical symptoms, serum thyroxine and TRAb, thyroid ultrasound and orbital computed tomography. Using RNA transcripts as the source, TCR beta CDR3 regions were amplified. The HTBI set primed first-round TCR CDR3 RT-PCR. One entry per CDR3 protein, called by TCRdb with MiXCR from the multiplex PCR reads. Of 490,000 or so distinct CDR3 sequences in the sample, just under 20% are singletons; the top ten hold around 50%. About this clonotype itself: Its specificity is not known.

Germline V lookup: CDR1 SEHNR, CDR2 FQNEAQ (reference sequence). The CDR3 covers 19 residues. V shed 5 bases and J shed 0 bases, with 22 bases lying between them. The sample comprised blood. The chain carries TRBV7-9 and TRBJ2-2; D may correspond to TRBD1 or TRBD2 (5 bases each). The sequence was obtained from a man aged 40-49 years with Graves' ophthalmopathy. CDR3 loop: CASSQLVGFWGTNTGELFF. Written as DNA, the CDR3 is TGTGCCAGCAGCCAACTCGTGGGCTTTTGGGGGACGAACACCGGGGAGCTGTTTTTT.